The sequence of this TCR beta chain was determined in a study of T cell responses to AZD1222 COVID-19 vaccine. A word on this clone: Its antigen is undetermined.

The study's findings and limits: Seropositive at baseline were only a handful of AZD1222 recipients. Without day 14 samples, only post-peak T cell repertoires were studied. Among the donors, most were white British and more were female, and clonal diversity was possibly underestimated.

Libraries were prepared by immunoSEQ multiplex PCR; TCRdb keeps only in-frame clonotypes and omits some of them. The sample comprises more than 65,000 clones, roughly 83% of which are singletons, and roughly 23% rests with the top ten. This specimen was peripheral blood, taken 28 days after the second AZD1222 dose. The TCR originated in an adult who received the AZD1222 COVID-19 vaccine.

The CDR3 DNA reads as TGTGCCAGCAGTGAGAGCGGTTGGGGGACGCGGAATTCACCCCTCCACTTT. Amino acid sequence: CASSESGWGTRNSPLHF. The chain carries TRBV6-1 and TRBJ1-6; possible D gene TRBD1, 5 bases. The CDR3 runs 17 residues. V shed 3 bases and J shed 7 bases, with 19 bases lying between them. Germline assignment: CDR1 MNHNS and CDR2 SASEGT.